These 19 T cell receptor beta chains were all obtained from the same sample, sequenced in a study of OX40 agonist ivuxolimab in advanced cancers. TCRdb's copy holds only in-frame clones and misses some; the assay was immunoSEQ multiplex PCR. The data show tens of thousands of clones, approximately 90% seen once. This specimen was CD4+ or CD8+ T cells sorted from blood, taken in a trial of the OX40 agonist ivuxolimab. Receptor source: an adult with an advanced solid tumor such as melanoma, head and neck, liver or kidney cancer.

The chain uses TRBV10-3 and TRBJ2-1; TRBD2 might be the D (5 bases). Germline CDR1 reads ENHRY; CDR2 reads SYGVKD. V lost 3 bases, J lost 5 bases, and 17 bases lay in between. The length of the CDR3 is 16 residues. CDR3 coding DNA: TGTGCCATCAGTGATTCTGCGGCGGGTCTGAACAATGAGCAGTTCTTC. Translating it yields CAISDSAAGLNNEQFF.

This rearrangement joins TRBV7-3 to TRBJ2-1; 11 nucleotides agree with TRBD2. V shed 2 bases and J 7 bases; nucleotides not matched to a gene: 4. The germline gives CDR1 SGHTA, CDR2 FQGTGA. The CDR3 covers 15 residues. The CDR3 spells CASSLLGLAGNEQFF. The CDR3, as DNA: TGTGCCAGCAGCTTACTCGGACTAGCGGGTAATGAGCAGTTCTTC.

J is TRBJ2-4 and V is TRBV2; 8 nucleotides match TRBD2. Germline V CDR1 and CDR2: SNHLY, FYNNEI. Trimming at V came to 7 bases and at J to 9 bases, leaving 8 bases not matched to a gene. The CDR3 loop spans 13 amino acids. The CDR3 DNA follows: TGTGCCAGCACCCTGGGACTAGTTGGCATTCAGTACTTC. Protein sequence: CASTLGLVGIQYF. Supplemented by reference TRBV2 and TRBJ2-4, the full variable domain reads EPEVTQTPSHQVTQMGQEVILRCVPISNHLYFYWYRQILGQKVEFLVSFYNNEISEKSEIFDDQFSVERPDGSNFTLKIRSTKLEDSAMYFCASTLGLVGIQYFGAGTRLSVL.

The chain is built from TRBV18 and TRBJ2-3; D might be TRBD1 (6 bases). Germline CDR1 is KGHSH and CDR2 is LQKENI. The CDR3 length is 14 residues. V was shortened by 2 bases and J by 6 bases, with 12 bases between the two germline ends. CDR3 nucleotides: TGTGCCAGCTCACCATCAGGGGCCAGGGATACGCAGTATTTT. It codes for CASSPSGARDTQYF.

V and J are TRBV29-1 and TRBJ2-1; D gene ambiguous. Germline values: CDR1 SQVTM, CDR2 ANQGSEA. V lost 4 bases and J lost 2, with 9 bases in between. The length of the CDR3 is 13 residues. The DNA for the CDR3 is TGCAGCGTTGTAGGGTTCGCCTACAATGAGCAGTTCTTC. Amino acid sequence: CSVVGFAYNEQFF.

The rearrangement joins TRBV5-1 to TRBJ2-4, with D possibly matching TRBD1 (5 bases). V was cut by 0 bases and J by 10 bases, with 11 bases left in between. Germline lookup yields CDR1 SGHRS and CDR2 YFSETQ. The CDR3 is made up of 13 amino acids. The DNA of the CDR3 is TGCGCCAGCAGCTTGGAGGCAGGGAAAATTCAGTACTTC. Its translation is CASSLEAGKIQYF.

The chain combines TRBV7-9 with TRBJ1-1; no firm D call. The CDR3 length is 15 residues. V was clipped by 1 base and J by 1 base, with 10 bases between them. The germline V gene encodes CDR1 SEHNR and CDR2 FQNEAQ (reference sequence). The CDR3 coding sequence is TGTGCCAGCAGCTTAGGGAGGAACAAGAACACTGAAGCTTTCTTT. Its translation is CASSLGRNKNTEAFF.

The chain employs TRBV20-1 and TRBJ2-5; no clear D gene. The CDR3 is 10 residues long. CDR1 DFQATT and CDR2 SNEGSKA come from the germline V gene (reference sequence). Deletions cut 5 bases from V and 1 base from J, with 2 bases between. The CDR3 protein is CSAFQETQYF. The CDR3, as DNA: TGCAGTGCTTTCCAAGAGACCCAGTACTTC.

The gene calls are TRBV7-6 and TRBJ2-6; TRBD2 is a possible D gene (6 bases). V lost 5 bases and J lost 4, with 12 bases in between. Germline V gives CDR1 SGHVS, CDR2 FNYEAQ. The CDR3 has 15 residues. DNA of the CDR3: TGTGCCAGCAGCCTTGGAGGGTCCGGGGCCAACGTCCTGACTTTC. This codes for CASSLGGSGANVLTF.

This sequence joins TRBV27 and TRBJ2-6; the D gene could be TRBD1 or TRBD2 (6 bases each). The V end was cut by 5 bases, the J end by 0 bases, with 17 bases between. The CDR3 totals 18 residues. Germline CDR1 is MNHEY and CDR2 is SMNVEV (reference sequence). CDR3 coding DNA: TGTGCCAGCAGTCCACGGGGGACAACGCGCTCTGGGGCCAACGTCCTGACTTTC. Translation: CASSPRGTTRSGANVLTF.

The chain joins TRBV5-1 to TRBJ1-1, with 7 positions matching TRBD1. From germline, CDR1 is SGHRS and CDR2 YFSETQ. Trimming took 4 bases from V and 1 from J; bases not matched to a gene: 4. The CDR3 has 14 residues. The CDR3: CASSPRTGNTEAFF. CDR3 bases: TGCGCCAGCAGCCCGAGGACAGGGAACACTGAAGCTTTCTTT.

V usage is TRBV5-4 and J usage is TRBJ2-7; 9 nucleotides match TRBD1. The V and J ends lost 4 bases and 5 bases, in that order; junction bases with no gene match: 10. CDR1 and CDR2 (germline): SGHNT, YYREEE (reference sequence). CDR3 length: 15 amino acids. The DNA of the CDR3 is TGTGCCAGCAGCGTCTCCGGGACAGGGACCCACGAGCAGTACTTC. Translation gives CASSVSGTGTHEQYF.

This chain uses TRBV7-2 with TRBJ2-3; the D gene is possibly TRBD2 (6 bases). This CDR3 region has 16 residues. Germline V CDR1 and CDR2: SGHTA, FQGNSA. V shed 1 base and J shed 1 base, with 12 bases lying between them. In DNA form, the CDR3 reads TGTGCCAGCAGCTTAGGAGGAGGGATCGGCACAGATACGCAGTATTTT. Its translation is CASSLGGGIGTDTQYF.

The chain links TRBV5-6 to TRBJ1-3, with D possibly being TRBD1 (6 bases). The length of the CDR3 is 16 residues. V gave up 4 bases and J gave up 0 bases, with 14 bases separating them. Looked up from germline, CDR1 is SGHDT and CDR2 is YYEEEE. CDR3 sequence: CASSLLDRPSGNTIYF. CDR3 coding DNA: TGTGCCAGCAGCCTCCTGGACAGACCCTCTGGAAACACCATATATTTT.

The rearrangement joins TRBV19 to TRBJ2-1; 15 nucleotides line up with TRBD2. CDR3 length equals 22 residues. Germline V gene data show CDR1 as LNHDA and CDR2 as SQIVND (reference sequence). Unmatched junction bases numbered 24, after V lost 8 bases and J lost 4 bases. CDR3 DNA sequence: TGTGCCAGTGATTCGGGACAGGGGATCTTCGGGACTAGCGGGAGGCCTTACAATGAGCAGTTCTTC. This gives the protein CASDSGQGIFGTSGRPYNEQFF.

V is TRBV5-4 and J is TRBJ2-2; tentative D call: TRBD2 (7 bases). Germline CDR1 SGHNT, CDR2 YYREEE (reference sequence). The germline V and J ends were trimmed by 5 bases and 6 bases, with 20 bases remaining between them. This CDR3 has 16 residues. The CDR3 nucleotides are TGTGCCAGCAGAGGGGGGGGCACTTATCAACCCGGGGAGCTGTTTTTT. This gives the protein CASRGGGTYQPGELFF.

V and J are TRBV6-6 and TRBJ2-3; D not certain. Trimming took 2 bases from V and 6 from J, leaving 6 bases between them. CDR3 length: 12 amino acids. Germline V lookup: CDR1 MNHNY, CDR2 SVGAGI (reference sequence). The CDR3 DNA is TGTGCCAGCAGTTACCCAACGGATACGCAGTATTTT. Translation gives CASSYPTDTQYF.

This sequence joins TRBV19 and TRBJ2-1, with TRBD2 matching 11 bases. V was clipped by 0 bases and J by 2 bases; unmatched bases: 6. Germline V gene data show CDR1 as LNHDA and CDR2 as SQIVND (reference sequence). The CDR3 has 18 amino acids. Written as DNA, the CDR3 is TGTGCCAGTAGTATAGAGTCCCCGACTAGCGGGGCCTACAATGAGCAGTTCTTC. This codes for CASSIESPTSGAYNEQFF. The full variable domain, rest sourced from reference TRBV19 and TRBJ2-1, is DGGITQSPKYLFRKEGQNVTLSCEQNLNHDAMYWYRQDPGQGLRLIYYSQIVNDFQKGDIAEGYSVSREKKESFPLTVTSAQKNPTAFYLCASSIESPTSGAYNEQFFGPGTRLTVL.

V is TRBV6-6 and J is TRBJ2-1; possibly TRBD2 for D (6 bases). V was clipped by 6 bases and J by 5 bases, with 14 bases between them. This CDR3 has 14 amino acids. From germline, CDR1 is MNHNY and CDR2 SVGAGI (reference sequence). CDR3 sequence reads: CASRGTSAHNEQFF. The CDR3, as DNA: TGTGCCAGCAGAGGGACTTCTGCTCACAATGAGCAGTTCTTC.